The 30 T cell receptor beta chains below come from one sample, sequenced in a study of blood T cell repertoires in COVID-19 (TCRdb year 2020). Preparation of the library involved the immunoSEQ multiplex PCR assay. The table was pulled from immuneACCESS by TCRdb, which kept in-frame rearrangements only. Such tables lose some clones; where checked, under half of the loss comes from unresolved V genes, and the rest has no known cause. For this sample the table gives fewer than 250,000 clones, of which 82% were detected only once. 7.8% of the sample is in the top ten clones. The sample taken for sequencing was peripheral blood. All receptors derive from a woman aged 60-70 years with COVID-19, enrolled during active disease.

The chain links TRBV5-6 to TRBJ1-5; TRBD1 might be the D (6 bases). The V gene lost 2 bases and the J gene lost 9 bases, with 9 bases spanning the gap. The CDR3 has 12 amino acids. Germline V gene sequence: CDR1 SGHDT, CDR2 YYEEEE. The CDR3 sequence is CASSFKQGPQHF. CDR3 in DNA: TGTGCCAGCAGCTTTAAACAGGGGCCCCAGCATTTT.

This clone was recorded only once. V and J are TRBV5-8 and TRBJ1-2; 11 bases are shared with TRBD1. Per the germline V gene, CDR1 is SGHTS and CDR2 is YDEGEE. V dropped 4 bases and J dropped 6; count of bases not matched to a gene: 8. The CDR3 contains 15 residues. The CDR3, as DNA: TGTGCCAGCAGCCAAACGCGGACAGGGGGCAATGGCTACACCTTC. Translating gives CASSQTRTGGNGYTF.

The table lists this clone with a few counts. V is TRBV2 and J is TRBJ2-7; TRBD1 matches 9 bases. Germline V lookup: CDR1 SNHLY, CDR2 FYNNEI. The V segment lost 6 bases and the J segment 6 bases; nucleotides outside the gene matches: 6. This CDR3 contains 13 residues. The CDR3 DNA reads TGTGCCAGCAGCCGGGGACAGGGCCTCGAGCAGTACTTC. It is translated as CASSRGQGLEQYF. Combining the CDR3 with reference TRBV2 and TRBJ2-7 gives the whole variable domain EPEVTQTPSHQVTQMGQEVILRCVPISNHLYFYWYRQILGQKVEFLVSFYNNEISEKSEIFDDQFSVERPDGSNFTLKIRSTKLEDSAMYFCASSRGQGLEQYFGPGTRLTVT.

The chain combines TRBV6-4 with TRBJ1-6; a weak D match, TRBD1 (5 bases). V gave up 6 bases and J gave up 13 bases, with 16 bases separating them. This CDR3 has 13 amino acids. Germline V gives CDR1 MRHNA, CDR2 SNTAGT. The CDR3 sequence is CASRDQTGGPLHF. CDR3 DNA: TGTGCCAGCAGGGATCAGACCGGGGGGCCCCTCCACTTT.

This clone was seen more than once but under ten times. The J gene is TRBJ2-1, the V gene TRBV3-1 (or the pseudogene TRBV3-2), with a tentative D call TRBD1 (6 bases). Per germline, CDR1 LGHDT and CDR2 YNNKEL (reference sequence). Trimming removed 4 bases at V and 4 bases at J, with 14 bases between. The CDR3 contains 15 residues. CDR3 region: CASSPQGWGYNEQFF. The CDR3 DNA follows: TGTGCCAGCAGCCCACAGGGATGGGGGTACAATGAGCAGTTCTTC.

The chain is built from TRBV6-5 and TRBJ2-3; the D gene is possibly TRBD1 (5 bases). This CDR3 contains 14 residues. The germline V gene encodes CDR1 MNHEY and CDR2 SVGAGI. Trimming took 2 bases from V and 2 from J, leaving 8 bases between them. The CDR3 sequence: CASSYDRVTDTQYF. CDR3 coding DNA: TGTGCCAGCAGTTACGACAGAGTCACAGATACGCAGTATTTT.

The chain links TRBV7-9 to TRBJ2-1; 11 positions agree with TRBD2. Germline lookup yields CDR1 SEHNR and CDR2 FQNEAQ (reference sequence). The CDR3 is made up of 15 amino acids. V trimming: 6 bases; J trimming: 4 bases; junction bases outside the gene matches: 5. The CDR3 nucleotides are TGTGCCAGCAGTTCCCTAGCGGGGGGATACAATGAGCAGTTCTTC. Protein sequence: CASSSLAGGYNEQFF.

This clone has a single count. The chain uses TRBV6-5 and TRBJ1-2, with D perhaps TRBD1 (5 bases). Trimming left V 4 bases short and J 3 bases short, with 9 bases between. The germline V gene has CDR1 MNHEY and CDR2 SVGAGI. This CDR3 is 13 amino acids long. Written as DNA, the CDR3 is TGTGCCAGCAGTTTAGGACAAGACTATGGCTACACCTTC. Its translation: CASSLGQDYGYTF.

The CDR3 bases are TGTGCCAGCAGCGAAACAGGGACCGAACAAAATACGCAGTATTTT. It yields the protein CASSETGTEQNTQYF. The V and J genes are TRBV9 and TRBJ2-3, with D maybe TRBD1 (6 bases). The V gene's germline CDR1 is SGDLS and CDR2 YYNGEE. Trimming shortened V by 3 bases and J by 7 bases, and 18 bases separated the two germline ends. The CDR3 has 15 residues.

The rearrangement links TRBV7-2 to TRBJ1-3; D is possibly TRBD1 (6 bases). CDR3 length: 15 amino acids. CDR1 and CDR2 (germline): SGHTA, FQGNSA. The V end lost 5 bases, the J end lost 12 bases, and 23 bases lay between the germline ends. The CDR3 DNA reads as TGTGCCAGCAGCCACGGACAGAATACTGCGTCGAGCATATATTTT. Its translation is CASSHGQNTASSIYF. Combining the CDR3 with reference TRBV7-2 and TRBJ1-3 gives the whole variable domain GAGVSQSPSNKVTEKGKDVELRCDPISGHTALYWYRQSLGQGLEFLIYFQGNSAPDKSGLPSDRFSAERTGGSVSTLTIQRTQQEDSAVYLCASSHGQNTASSIYFGEGSWLTVV.

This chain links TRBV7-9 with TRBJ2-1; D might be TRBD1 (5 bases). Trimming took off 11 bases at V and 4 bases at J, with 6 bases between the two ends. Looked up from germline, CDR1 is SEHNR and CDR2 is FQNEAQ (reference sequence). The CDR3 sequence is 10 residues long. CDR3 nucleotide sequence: TGTGCCTACAGGTACAATGAGCAGTTCTTC. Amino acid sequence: CAYRYNEQFF. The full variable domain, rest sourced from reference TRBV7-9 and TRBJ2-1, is DTGVSQNPRHKITKRGQNVTFRCDPISEHNRLYWYRQTLGQGPEFLTYFQNEAQLEKSRLLSDRFSAERPKGSFSTLEIQRTEQGDSAMYLCAYRYNEQFFGPGTRLTVL.

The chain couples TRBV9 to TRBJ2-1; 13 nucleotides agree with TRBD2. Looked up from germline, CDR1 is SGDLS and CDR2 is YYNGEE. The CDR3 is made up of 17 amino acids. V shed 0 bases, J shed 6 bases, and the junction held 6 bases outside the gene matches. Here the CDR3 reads CASSVVSGTSGTNEQFF. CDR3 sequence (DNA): TGTGCCAGCAGCGTAGTATCGGGGACTAGCGGGACCAATGAGCAGTTCTTC.

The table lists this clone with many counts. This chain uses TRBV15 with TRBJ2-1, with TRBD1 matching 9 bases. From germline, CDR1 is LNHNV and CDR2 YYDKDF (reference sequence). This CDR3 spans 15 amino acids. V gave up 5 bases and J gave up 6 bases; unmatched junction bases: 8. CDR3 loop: CATSAGTGQINEQFF. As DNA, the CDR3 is TGTGCCACCAGCGCCGGGACAGGGCAAATCAATGAGCAGTTCTTC.

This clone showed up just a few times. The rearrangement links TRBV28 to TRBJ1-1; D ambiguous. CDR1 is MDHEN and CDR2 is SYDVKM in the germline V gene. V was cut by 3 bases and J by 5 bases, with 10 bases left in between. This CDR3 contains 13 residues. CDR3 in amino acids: CASSFRDTTEAFF. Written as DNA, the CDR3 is TGTGCCAGCAGTTTCCGTGACACTACTGAAGCTTTCTTT.

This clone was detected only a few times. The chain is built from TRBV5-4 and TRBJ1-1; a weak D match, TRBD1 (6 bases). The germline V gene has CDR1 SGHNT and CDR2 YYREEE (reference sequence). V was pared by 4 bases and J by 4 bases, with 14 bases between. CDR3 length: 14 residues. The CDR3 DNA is TGTGCCAGCAGCCTTGGGGGCGCTAGCACTGAAGCTTTCTTT. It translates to CASSLGGASTEAFF. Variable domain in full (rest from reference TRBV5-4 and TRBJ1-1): ETGVTQSPTHLIKTRGQQVTLRCSSQSGHNTVSWYQQALGQGPQFIFQYYREEENGRGNFPPRFSGLQFPNYSSELNVNALELDDSALYLCASSLGGASTEAFFGQGTRLTVV.

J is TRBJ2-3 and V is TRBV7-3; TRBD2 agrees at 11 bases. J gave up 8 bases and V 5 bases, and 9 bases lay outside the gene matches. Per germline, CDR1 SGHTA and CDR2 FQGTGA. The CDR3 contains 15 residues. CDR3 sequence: CASSPGTSGFGTQYF. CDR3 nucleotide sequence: TGTGCCAGCAGCCCCGGGACTAGCGGTTTTGGTACGCAGTATTTT.

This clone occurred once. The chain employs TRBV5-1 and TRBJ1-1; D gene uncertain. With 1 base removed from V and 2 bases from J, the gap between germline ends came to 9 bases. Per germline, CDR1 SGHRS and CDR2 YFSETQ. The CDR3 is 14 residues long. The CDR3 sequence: CASSLTPPNTEAFF. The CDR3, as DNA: TGCGCCAGCAGCTTGACACCGCCCAACACTGAAGCTTTCTTT.

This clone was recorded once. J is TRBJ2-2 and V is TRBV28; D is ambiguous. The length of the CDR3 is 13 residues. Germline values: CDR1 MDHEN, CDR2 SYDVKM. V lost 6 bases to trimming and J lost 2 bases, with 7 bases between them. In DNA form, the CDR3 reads TGTGCCAGCAGGGTCCTAAACACCGGGGAGCTGTTTTTT. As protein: CASRVLNTGELFF.

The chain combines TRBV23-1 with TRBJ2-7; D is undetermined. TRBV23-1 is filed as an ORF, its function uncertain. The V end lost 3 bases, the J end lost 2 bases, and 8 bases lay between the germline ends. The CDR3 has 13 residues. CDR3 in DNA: TGCGCCAGCAGTCACCCCTTCCCCTACGAGCAGTACTTC. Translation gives CASSHPFPYEQYF.

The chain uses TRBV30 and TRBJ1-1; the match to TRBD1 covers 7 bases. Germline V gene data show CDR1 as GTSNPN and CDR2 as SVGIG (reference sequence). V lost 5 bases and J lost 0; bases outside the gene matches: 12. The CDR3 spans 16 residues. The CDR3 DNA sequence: TGTGCCTGGTTACAGGGGAACAGCTTCATGAACACTGAAGCTTTCTTT. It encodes CAWLQGNSFMNTEAFF.

The CDR3 protein is CASASQPNTGELFF. CDR3 nucleotide sequence: TGTGCCAGCGCTAGTCAGCCGAACACCGGGGAGCTGTTTTTT. The rearrangement uses TRBV6-5 and TRBJ2-2; D gene uncertain. Trimming took 8 bases from V and 0 from J, leaving 10 bases between them. CDR1 and CDR2 from the germline V gene are MNHEY and SVGAGI. CDR3 size: 14 residues.

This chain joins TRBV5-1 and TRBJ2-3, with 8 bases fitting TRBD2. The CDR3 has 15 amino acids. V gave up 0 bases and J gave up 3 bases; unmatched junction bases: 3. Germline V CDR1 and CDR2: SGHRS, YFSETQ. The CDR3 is CASSLASGGTDTQYF. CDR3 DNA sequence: TGCGCCAGCAGCTTGGCCTCGGGGGGGACAGATACGCAGTATTTT.

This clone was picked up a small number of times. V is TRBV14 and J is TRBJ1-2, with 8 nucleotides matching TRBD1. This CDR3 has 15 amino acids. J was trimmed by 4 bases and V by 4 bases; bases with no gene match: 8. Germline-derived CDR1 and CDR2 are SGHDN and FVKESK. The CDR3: CASSLTGTGVYGYTF. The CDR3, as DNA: TGTGCCAGCAGCCTTACCGGGACAGGAGTCTATGGCTACACCTTC.

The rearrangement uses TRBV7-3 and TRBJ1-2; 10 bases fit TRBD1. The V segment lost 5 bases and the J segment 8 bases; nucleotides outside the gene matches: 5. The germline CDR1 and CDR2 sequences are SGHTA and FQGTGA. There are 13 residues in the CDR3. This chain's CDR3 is CASSPGQGEGYTF. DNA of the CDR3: TGTGCCAGCAGCCCCGGACAGGGGGAAGGCTACACCTTC. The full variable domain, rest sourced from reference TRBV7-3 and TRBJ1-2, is GAGVSQTPSNKVTEKGKYVELRCDPISGHTALYWYRQSLGQGPEFLIYFQGTGAADDSGLPNDRFFAVRPEGSVSTLKIQRTERGDSAVYLCASSPGQGEGYTFGSGTRLTVV.

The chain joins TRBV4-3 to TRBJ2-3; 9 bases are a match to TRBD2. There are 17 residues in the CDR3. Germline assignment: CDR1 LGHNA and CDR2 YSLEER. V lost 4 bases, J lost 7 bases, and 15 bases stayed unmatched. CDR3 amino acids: CASSPRIAGAGRNTQYF. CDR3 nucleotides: TGCGCCAGCAGCCCTAGAATAGCGGGAGCCGGTAGAAATACGCAGTATTTT.

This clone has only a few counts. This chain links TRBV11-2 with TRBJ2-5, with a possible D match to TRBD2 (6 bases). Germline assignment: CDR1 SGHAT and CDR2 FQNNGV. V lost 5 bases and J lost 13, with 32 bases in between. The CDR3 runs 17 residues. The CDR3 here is CASSPPRPGLLPNHRYF. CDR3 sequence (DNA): TGTGCCAGCAGCCCCCCAAGACCGGGACTTCTCCCCAATCATAGGTACTTC. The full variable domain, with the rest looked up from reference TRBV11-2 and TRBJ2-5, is EAGVAQSPRYKIIEKRQSVAFWCNPISGHATLYWYQQILGQGPKLLIQFQNNGVVDDSQLPKDRFSAERLKGVDSTLKIQPAKLEDSAVYLCASSPPRPGLLPNHRYFGPGTRLLVL.

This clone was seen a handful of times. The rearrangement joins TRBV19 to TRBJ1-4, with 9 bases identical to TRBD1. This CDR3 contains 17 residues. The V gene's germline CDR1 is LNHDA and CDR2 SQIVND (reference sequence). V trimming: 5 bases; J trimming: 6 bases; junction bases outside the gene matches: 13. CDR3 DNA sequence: TGTGCCAGTAGTCCCCCAAGGCGGGACAGGGTTTATGAAAAACTGTTTTTT. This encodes CASSPPRRDRVYEKLFF.

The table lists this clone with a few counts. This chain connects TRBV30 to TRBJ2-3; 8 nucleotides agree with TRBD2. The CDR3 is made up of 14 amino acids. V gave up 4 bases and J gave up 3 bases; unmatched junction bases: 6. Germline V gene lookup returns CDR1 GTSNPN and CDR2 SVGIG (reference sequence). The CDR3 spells CAWKMAGGTDTQYF. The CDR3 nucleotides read TGTGCCTGGAAGATGGCGGGAGGAACAGATACGCAGTATTTT.

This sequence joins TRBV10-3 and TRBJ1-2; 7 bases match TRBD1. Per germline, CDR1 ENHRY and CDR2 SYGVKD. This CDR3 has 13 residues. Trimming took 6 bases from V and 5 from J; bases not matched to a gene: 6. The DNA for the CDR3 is TGTGCCATCAGCGGGGACAGCGCTTATGGCTACACCTTC. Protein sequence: CAISGDSAYGYTF.

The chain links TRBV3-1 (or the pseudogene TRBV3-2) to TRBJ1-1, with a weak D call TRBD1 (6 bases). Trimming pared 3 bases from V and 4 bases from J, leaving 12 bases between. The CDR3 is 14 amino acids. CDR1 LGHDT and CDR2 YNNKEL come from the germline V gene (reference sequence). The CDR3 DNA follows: TGTGCCAGCAGCCAGGACAGCTGGGGCACTGAAGCTTTCTTT. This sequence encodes CASSQDSWGTEAFF.